This is a list of T cell receptor beta chains from one sample in a study of early T cells in non-severe SARS-CoV-2 infection. TCRdb re-analysed the 5' RACE reads in MiXCR, keeping a single row per CDR3 protein. Of about 60,000 distinct CDR3 sequences listed, around 9.9% are singletons. Sequenced input: whole blood. The origin of the receptors is an adult who was a healthcare worker with PCR-confirmed SARS-CoV-2 infection or an uninfected control (not recorded which). CDR3s include the opening cysteine and the closing phenylalanine or tryptophan. D genes are given only for firm matches. Not all rows give a size; the values are once, few, many and, for expanded clones, a class.

v_call: TRBV11-1
j_call: TRBJ2-1
d_call: TRBD2
clone_size: -
cdr3_aa: CASSTILAGARSYNEQFF
cdr3_nt: TGTGCCAGCAGCACGATCCTAGCGGGGGCCCGCTCCTACAATGAGCAGTTCTTC

v_call: TRBV12-3/TRBV12-4
j_call: TRBJ1-5
d_call: TRBD1
clone_size: few
cdr3_aa: CASRRNRGQPQHF
cdr3_nt: TGTGCCAGCAGAAGGAACAGGGGGCAGCCCCAGCATTTT

v_call: TRBV5-1
j_call: TRBJ2-3
d_call: TRBD2
clone_size: few
cdr3_aa: CASSLEGGGANTQYF
cdr3_nt: TGCGCCAGCAGCTTGGAAGGCGGGGGGGCCAATACGCAGTATTTT

v_call: TRBV12-3/TRBV12-4
j_call: TRBJ2-2
d_call: -
clone_size: many
cdr3_aa: CASSFRAGELFF
cdr3_nt: TGTGCCAGCAGTTTTCGGGCCGGGGAGCTGTTTTTT

v_call: TRBV3-1
j_call: TRBJ1-3
d_call: TRBD1
clone_size: -
cdr3_aa: CASSPRAGTGGNTIYF
cdr3_nt: TGTGCCAGCAGCCCCAGGGCGGGGACAGGTGGAAACACCATATATTTT

v_call: TRBV21-1
j_call: TRBJ1-5
d_call: -
clone_size: many
cdr3_aa: CASSKRGSFSNQPQHF
cdr3_nt: TGTGCCAGCAGCAAACGGGGCAGTTTTAGCAATCAGCCCCAGCATTTT

v_call: TRBV28
j_call: TRBJ2-4
d_call: -
clone_size: -
cdr3_aa: CASSLDMEIAKNIQYF
cdr3_nt: TGTGCCAGCAGTTTAGATATGGAGATAGCCAAAAACATTCAGTACTTC

v_call: TRBV7-6
j_call: TRBJ1-5
d_call: -
clone_size: -
cdr3_aa: CASSLDAGGSNQPQHF
cdr3_nt: TGTGCCAGCAGCTTAGATGCAGGCGGGAGCAATCAGCCCCAGCATTTT

v_call: TRBV6-6
j_call: TRBJ2-5
d_call: -
clone_size: many
cdr3_aa: CASSYGAPEGRETQYF
cdr3_nt: TGTGCCAGCAGTTACGGGGCCCCAGAGGGCCGAGAGACCCAGTACTTC

v_call: TRBV20-1
j_call: TRBJ2-3
d_call: TRBD1
clone_size: many
cdr3_aa: CSAPDRGRGATQYF
cdr3_nt: TGCAGTGCTCCCGACAGGGGGCGAGGGGCTACGCAGTATTTT

v_call: TRBV2
j_call: TRBJ2-4
d_call: -
clone_size: -
cdr3_aa: CASSDSFSGNIQYF
cdr3_nt: TGTGCCAGCAGTGACAGCTTCTCGGGGAACATTCAGTACTTC

v_call: TRBV19
j_call: TRBJ2-5
d_call: TRBD1
clone_size: many
cdr3_aa: CASRAGQGETQYF
cdr3_nt: TGTGCCAGTAGAGCCGGACAGGGCGAGACCCAGTACTTC

v_call: TRBV29-1
j_call: TRBJ2-1
d_call: TRBD2
clone_size: few
cdr3_aa: CSVETSGGPLHSYNEQFF
cdr3_nt: TGCAGCGTGGAGACTAGCGGGGGGCCATTACACTCCTACAATGAGCAGTTCTTC

v_call: TRBV2
j_call: TRBJ1-5
d_call: -
clone_size: few
cdr3_aa: CASSDRGRQPQHF
cdr3_nt: TGTGCCAGCAGTGACAGGGGTAGGCAGCCCCAGCATTTT

v_call: TRBV18
j_call: TRBJ1-2
d_call: -
clone_size: -
cdr3_aa: CASSPGRNYGYTF
cdr3_nt: TGTGCCAGCTCACCCGGGCGTAACTATGGCTACACCTTC

v_call: TRBV7-8
j_call: TRBJ1-1
d_call: TRBD1
clone_size: many
cdr3_aa: CASSLVGAGGSGTEAFF
cdr3_nt: TGTGCCAGCAGCTTAGTCGGGGCAGGGGGCTCGGGAACTGAAGCTTTCTTT

v_call: TRBV5-1
j_call: TRBJ1-2
d_call: -
clone_size: few
cdr3_aa: CASSDSYYGYTF
cdr3_nt: TGCGCCAGCAGCGACAGTTACTATGGCTACACCTTC

v_call: TRBV5-1
j_call: TRBJ2-3
d_call: -
clone_size: -
cdr3_aa: CASSLTNPISTDTQYF
cdr3_nt: TGCGCCAGCAGCTTGACTAATCCCATTAGCACAGATACGCAGTATTTT

v_call: TRBV6-1
j_call: TRBJ2-2
d_call: TRBD1
clone_size: -
cdr3_aa: CASTPQAGTDNTGELFF
cdr3_nt: TGTGCCAGCACCCCACAAGCAGGGACAGATAACACCGGGGAGCTGTTTTTT

v_call: TRBV7-9
j_call: TRBJ1-3
d_call: -
clone_size: -
cdr3_aa: CASSLTWKSSGNTIYF
cdr3_nt: TGTGCCAGCAGCTTAACCTGGAAGAGCTCTGGAAACACCATATATTTT

v_call: TRBV7-2
j_call: TRBJ1-2
d_call: -
clone_size: many
cdr3_aa: CASSSINYGYTF
cdr3_nt: TGTGCCAGCAGCTCCATTAACTATGGCTACACCTTC

v_call: TRBV12-3/TRBV12-4
j_call: TRBJ2-2
d_call: -
clone_size: -
cdr3_aa: CASSFNAGELFF
cdr3_nt: TGTGCCAGCAGTTTTAACGCCGGGGAGCTGTTTTTT

v_call: TRBV10-3
j_call: TRBJ2-6
d_call: TRBD1
clone_size: few
cdr3_aa: CASHRGTGANVLTF
cdr3_nt: TGTGCCTCCCACAGGGGTACTGGGGCCAACGTCCTGACTTTC

v_call: TRBV5-4
j_call: TRBJ2-3
d_call: -
clone_size: many
cdr3_aa: CASSPGTRTDTQYF
cdr3_nt: TGTGCCAGCAGCCCCGGGACCCGCACAGATACGCAGTATTTT

v_call: TRBV10-3
j_call: TRBJ2-3
d_call: TRBD2
clone_size: many
cdr3_aa: CAISGGAVDTQYF
cdr3_nt: TGTGCCATCTCGGGGGGTGCAGTGGATACGCAGTATTTT

v_call: TRBV27
j_call: TRBJ2-1
d_call: TRBD2
clone_size: many
cdr3_aa: CASSLSGGDVGEQFF
cdr3_nt: TGTGCCAGCAGTTTAAGTGGGGGGGACGTCGGTGAGCAGTTCTTC

v_call: TRBV28
j_call: TRBJ1-5
d_call: TRBD1
clone_size: few
cdr3_aa: CASSSGQGYQPQHF
cdr3_nt: TGTGCCAGCAGTTCAGGACAGGGGTACCAGCCCCAGCATTTT

v_call: TRBV6-6
j_call: TRBJ2-3
d_call: -
clone_size: few
cdr3_aa: CASSYWGAEDTQYF
cdr3_nt: TGTGCCAGCAGTTATTGGGGGGCCGAAGATACGCAGTATTTT

v_call: TRBV20-1
j_call: TRBJ1-1
d_call: -
clone_size: -
cdr3_aa: CSASGPLTVSAGAFF
cdr3_nt: TGCAGTGCTAGCGGACCTCTGACAGTTTCGGCGGGAGCTTTCTTT

v_call: TRBV7-9
j_call: TRBJ2-5
d_call: TRBD1
clone_size: -
cdr3_aa: CASSRGQNQETQYF
cdr3_nt: TGTGCCAGCAGTCGGGGACAGAATCAAGAGACCCAGTACTTC

v_call: TRBV6-5
j_call: TRBJ1-1
d_call: -
clone_size: -
cdr3_aa: CASTETPFPNTEAFF
cdr3_nt: TGTGCCAGCACCGAAACCCCCTTCCCGAACACTGAAGCTTTCTTT

v_call: TRBV2
j_call: TRBJ2-1
d_call: -
clone_size: many
cdr3_aa: CASSEQGSKADEQFF
cdr3_nt: TGTGCCAGCAGTGAACAGGGGTCTAAAGCGGATGAGCAGTTCTTC